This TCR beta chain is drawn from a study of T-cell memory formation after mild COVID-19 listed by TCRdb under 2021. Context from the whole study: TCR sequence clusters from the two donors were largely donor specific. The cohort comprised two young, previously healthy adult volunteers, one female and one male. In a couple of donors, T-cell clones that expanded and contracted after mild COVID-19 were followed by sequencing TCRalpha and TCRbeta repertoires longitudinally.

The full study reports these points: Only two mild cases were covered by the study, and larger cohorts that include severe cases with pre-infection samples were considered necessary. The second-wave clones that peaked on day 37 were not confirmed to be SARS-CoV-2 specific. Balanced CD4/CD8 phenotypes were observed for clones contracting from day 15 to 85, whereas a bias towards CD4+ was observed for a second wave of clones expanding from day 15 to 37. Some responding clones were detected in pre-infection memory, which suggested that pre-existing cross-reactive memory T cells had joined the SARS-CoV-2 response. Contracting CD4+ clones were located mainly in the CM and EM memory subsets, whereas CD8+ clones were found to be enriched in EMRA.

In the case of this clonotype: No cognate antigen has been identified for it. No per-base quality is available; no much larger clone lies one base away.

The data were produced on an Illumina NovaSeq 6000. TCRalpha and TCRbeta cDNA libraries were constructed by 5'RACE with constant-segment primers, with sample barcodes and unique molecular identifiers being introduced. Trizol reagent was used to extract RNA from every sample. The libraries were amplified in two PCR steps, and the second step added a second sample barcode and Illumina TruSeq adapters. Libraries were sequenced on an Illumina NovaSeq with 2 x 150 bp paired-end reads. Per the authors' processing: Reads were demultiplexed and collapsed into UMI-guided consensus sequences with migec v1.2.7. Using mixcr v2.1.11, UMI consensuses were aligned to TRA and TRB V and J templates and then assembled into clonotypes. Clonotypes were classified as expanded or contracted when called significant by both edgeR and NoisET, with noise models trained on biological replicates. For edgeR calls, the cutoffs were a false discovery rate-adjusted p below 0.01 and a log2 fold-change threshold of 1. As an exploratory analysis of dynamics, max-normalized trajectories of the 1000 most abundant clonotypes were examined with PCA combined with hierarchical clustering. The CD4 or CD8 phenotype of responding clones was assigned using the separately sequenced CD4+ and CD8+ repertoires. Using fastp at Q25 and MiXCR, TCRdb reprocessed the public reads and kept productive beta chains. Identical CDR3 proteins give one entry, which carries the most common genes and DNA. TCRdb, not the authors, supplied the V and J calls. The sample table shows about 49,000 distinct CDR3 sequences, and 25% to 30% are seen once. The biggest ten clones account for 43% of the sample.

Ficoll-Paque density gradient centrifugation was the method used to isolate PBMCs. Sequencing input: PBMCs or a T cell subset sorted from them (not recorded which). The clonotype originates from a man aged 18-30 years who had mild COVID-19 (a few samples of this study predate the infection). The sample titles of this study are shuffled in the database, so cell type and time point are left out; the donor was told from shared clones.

The nucleotide sequence reads as follows: TGTGCCAGCAGTCCTGGGACTAGCGGGGGGCACTCCTACAATGAGCAGTTCTTC. This encodes CASSPGTSGGHSYNEQFF. The chain uses TRBV7-9 and TRBJ2-1; 15 middle bases align to TRBD2. Including the terminal cysteine and phenylalanine, the CDR3 comprises 18 residues. The CDR3 DNA has 54 bases and is translated from base 1. For this chain, trimming is 6 bases at the V end and 0 bases at the J end, and the number of junction bases without a gene match is 6. Based on the germline V gene (reference sequence), the CDR1 and CDR2 sequences are SEHNR and FQNEAQ. The CDR3, completed at both ends by the reference TRBV7-9 and TRBJ2-1 genes, gives the full variable domain DTGVSQNPRHKITKRGQNVTFRCDPISEHNRLYWYRQTLGQGPEFLTYFQNEAQLEKSRLLSDRFSAERPKGSFSTLEIQRTEQGDSAMYLCASSPGTSGGHSYNEQFFGPGTRLTVL.